This T cell receptor (beta chain) is from a study of blood T cell repertoires in COVID-19. Study summary: The United States, Italy and Spain provided the acute and convalescent COVID-19 samples. Nucleic acid was either cDNA or gDNA, and it came from T cells, B-cell-depleted T cells, or PBMCs.

This CDR3 is 16 amino acids long. Germline V gives CDR1 LNHDA, CDR2 SQIVND (reference sequence). The V end lost 9 bases, the J end lost 0 bases, and 18 bases lay between the germline ends. Residents of 24 US areas, aged about 18 to 100 years, made up the participants. Cohorts were determined from participant-reported clinical history. Profiling relied on immunoSEQ multiplex PCR, and the TCRdb table lists in-frame clones only, not all of them. This sample has roughly 200,000 clones, with 65% to 90% found just once. The chain carries TRBV19 and TRBJ1-3; the D gene is possibly TRBD1 (5 bases). The origin of this receptor is a woman aged 55-69 years with acute COVID-19. Source material: PBMCs or T cells enriched from blood (not recorded which). The CDR3 bases are TGTGCCAGCACAGCCGGGGGGAGGATCTCTGGAAACACCATATATTTT. Translation: CASTAGGRISGNTIYF.